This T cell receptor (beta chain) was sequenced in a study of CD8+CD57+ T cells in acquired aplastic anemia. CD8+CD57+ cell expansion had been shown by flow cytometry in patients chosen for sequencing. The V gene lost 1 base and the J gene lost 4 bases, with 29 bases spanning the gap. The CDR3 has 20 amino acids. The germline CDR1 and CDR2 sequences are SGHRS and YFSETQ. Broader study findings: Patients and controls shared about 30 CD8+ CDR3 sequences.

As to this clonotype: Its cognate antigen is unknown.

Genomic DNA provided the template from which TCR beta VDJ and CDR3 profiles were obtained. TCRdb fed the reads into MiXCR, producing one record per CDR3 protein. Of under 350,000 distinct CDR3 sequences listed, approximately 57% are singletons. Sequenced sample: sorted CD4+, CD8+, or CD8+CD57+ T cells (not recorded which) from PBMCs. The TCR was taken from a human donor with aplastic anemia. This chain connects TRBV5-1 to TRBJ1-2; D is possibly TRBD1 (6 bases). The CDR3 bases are TGCGCCAGCAGCTTGAAAGCGGGTAGCACAGGGCAGCTTTTAGGCTATGGCTACACCTTC. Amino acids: CASSLKAGSTGQLLGYGYTF.